In its sample, the clone carrying this TCR beta chain was seen a few times. Its antigen is unidentified. With V trimmed by 6 bases and J by 6 bases, 4 bases remained unmatched. Germline V CDR1 and CDR2: SEHNR, FQNEAQ (reference sequence). The CDR3 consists of 12 residues. The study reverse transcribed the entire isolated RNA, so it sequenced expressed TCRB transcripts. Sequencing used immunoSEQ multiplex PCR; TCRdb keeps in-frame clones, though not all of them. Altogether under 300,000 clones are present, about 14% being singletons, with the ten largest covering 0.015% to 0.02%. The data were obtained in a study of beta chain features in type 1 diabetes. Study conclusions and caveats: VDJ junctions sequenced from type 1 diabetes patients showed fewer insertions and more deletions. When Type 1 diabetes patients were examined, their TCRB CDR3s proved moderately but significantly shorter in all four CD4+ subsets.

The V call is TRBV7-9, the J call TRBJ1-1, with 7 bases aligning to TRBD1. The sample comprised naive CD4+ T cells from blood. This clonotype originated in a man under 40 with type 1 diabetes. CDR3 in amino acids: CASRQQGPEAFF. In nucleotides, the CDR3 is TGTGCCAGCAGACAACAGGGGCCTGAAGCTTTCTTT.